This entry lists 25 T cell receptor beta chains sequenced from one sample in a study of beta chain features in type 1 diabetes. Reverse transcription of all isolated RNA meant that expressed TCRB transcripts were sequenced. Only in-frame clones appear in the TCRdb table, and some are missing; sequencing was by immunoSEQ multiplex PCR. Of about 370,000 clones in the sample, about 15% were seen once. The sample consisted of naive CD4+ T cells from blood. The receptors originated from a woman between 18 and 30 years old in good health.

This clone was detected only a few times. This chain uses TRBV20-1 with TRBJ1-1; D might be TRBD1 (6 bases). The V end was cut by 3 bases, the J end by 10 bases, with 9 bases between. The CDR3 totals 10 residues. CDR1 and CDR2 (germline): DFQATT, SNEGSKA (reference sequence). Written as DNA, the CDR3 is TGCAGTGCTAGTCGCAGGGGAGCTTTCTTT. As protein: CSASRRGAFF.

The chain couples TRBV29-1 to TRBJ2-2, with TRBD2 identical over 10 bases. V was clipped by 6 bases and J by 4 bases; unmatched bases: 8. Looked up from germline, CDR1 is SQVTM and CDR2 is ANQGSEA. The CDR3 covers 15 residues. CDR3 region: CSVGPRLAGTGELFF. The CDR3 region has the DNA TGCAGCGTAGGACCCCGACTAGCGGGCACCGGGGAGCTGTTTTTT.

This clone has more than one count but fewer than ten. The genes are TRBV6-1 and TRBJ2-4, with 13 bases aligning to TRBD2. Per germline, CDR1 MNHNS and CDR2 SASEGT. The junction had 3 bases not matched to a gene; V was cut back by 5 bases and J by 5 bases. This CDR3 is 15 amino acids long. CDR3 bases: TGTGCCAGCAGTACGGGACTAGCGGGACAAAACATTCAGTACTTC. Encoded protein: CASSTGLAGQNIQYF.

This sequence joins TRBV7-9 and TRBJ1-5; 7 bases fit TRBD1. The V gene's germline CDR1 is SEHNR and CDR2 FQNEAQ (reference sequence). The junction had 2 bases not matched to a gene; V was cut back by 2 bases and J by 1 base. The CDR3 runs 15 residues. The CDR3 spells CASSLTGASNQPQHF. For the CDR3, the DNA is TGTGCCAGCAGCTTAACAGGGGCGAGCAATCAGCCCCAGCATTTT. Using reference TRBV7-9 and TRBJ1-5 for the parts outside the CDR3, the full variable domain is DTGVSQNPRHKITKRGQNVTFRCDPISEHNRLYWYRQTLGQGPEFLTYFQNEAQLEKSRLLSDRFSAERPKGSFSTLEIQRTEQGDSAMYLCASSLTGASNQPQHFGDGTRLSIL.

The chain couples TRBV30 to TRBJ2-1, with 10 bases fitting TRBD2. V trimming: 1 base; J trimming: 13 bases; junction bases outside the gene matches: 10. The CDR3 length is 14 residues. Germline loops: CDR1 GTSNPN, CDR2 SVGIG (reference sequence). CDR3 DNA sequence: TGTGCCTGGAGTGGGCTAGCGGGAGTCGGGGCTCAGTTCTTC. It codes for CAWSGLAGVGAQFF. The complete variable domain, with remaining parts taken from reference TRBV30 and TRBJ2-1, reads SQTIHQWPATLVQPVGSPLSLECTVEGTSNPNLYWYRQAAGRGLQLLFYSVGIGQISSEVPQNLSASRPQDRQFILSSKKLLLSDSGFYLCAWSGLAGVGAQFFGPGTRLTVL.

J is TRBJ2-7 and V is TRBV4-2; the match to TRBD2 covers 12 bases. J was trimmed by 6 bases and V by 1 base; bases with no gene match: 1. CDR1 and CDR2 (germline): LGHNA, YNFKEQ. CDR3 size: 14 residues. CDR3 in amino acids: CASSQVLAGGEQYF. Written as DNA, the CDR3 is TGTGCCAGCAGCCAAGTACTAGCGGGAGGCGAGCAGTACTTC.

This clone was found a few times. The gene calls are TRBV5-4 and TRBJ2-5; a possible D gene is TRBD1 (6 bases). From germline, CDR1 is SGHNT and CDR2 YYREEE (reference sequence). V was clipped by 4 bases and J by 2 bases, with 15 bases between them. This CDR3 spans 15 amino acids. CDR3 amino acids: CASSETGGGQETQYF. CDR3 sequence (DNA): TGTGCCAGCAGCGAGACAGGTGGGGGACAAGAGACCCAGTACTTC.

The V gene is TRBV6-1, the J gene TRBJ2-7, with 10 bases fitting TRBD1. Germline CDR1 MNHNS, CDR2 SASEGT. The CDR3 is made up of 15 amino acids. J gave up 2 bases and V 8 bases, and 9 bases lay outside the gene matches. CDR3 nucleotide sequence: TGTGCCAGCTTCAAAGGGACAGGGGCAGCCTACGAGCAGTACTTC. Translated, it gives CASFKGTGAAYEQYF.

The rearrangement links TRBV7-9 to TRBJ2-7; TRBD1 matches at 7 bases. V dropped 4 bases and J dropped 4; count of bases not matched to a gene: 4. The germline V gene has CDR1 SEHNR and CDR2 FQNEAQ (reference sequence). This CDR3 contains 13 residues. CDR3 nucleotides: TGTGCCAGCAGCTACTACAGGGGATACGAGCAGTACTTC. Translation: CASSYYRGYEQYF.

The J gene is TRBJ2-1, the V gene TRBV19, with 9 bases identical to TRBD2. The V segment lost 8 bases and the J segment 6 bases; nucleotides outside the gene matches: 14. The CDR3 covers 16 residues. The germline V gene encodes CDR1 LNHDA and CDR2 SQIVND (reference sequence). The CDR3 sequence: CASRLAGGPKTNEQFF. The CDR3 DNA sequence: TGTGCCAGTCGGCTCGCGGGAGGGCCAAAGACCAATGAGCAGTTCTTC.

The chain links TRBV28 to TRBJ2-1; 7 nucleotides agree with TRBD1. This CDR3 contains 14 residues. Unmatched junction bases numbered 8, after V lost 5 bases and J lost 7 bases. Germline loops: CDR1 MDHEN, CDR2 SYDVKM. CDR3 loop: CASSVHRGMNEQFF. The CDR3 DNA reads as TGTGCCAGCAGTGTTCACAGGGGTATGAATGAGCAGTTCTTC.

This clone occurred a few times. V gene TRBV11-2 combines with J gene TRBJ2-1; D might be TRBD2 (6 bases). The CDR3 spans 15 residues. Trimming shortened V by 5 bases and J by 0 bases, and 11 bases separated the two germline ends. Germline values: CDR1 SGHAT, CDR2 FQNNGV. CDR3 bases: TGTGCCAGCAGCCCTCAGACTAGCTCCTACAATGAGCAGTTCTTC. This translates into CASSPQTSSYNEQFF.

V gene TRBV9 combines with J gene TRBJ2-5; D might be TRBD1 (6 bases). Germline-derived CDR1 and CDR2 are SGDLS and YYNGEE. This CDR3 is built from 14 residues. Trimming stripped 4 bases from V and 4 bases from J, with 14 bases between. CDR3 in DNA: TGTGCCAGCAGCTCCCGTCAGGGGCGAGAGACCCAGTACTTC. Protein sequence: CASSSRQGRETQYF.

Here the CDR3 reads CAWSIFRTSGVTYEQYF. Written as DNA, the CDR3 is TGTGCCTGGAGTATCTTTAGGACTAGCGGAGTTACCTACGAGCAGTACTTC. V and J are TRBV30 and TRBJ2-7, with TRBD2 identical over 10 bases. The length of the CDR3 is 17 residues. V lost 2 bases and J lost 2; bases outside the gene matches: 12. CDR1 and CDR2 (germline): GTSNPN, SVGIG (reference sequence).

This clone turned up a few times. The chain combines TRBV20-1 with TRBJ1-2; unclear D gene. Germline V gene lookup returns CDR1 DFQATT and CDR2 SNEGSKA (reference sequence). Between the trimmed V and J ends, which lost 3 bases and 9 bases, there was a span of 11 bases. This CDR3 has 11 amino acids. CDR3 in DNA: TGCAGTGCTAGTGAACTCAAAAGCTACACCTTC. Protein: CSASELKSYTF.

V usage is TRBV4-3 and J usage is TRBJ2-1; 7 bases match TRBD2. Germline V gene sequence: CDR1 LGHNA, CDR2 YSLEER. Losses at the gene ends were 0 bases for V and 11 bases for J; bases not matched to a gene: 13. The CDR3 is 16 residues long. CDR3 bases: TGCGCCAGCAGCCAAGATACCCCCGCGGGGAGCGGGAAGCAGTTCTTC. This codes for CASSQDTPAGSGKQFF.

The chain recombines TRBV5-4 with TRBJ2-5; D might be TRBD2 (6 bases). The CDR3 spans 16 residues. V was shortened by 6 bases and J by 4 bases, with 22 bases between the two germline ends. Germline lookup yields CDR1 SGHNT and CDR2 YYREEE (reference sequence). The CDR3 DNA reads TGTGCCAGCACAAGAGTTAGCCACCGGGGAGGAGAGACCCAGTACTTC. Its translation: CASTRVSHRGGETQYF.

Turning to this clone: Other DNA variants within this sample encode the same CDR3. The V call is TRBV30, the J call TRBJ1-5; TRBD1 agrees at 9 bases. Germline lookup yields CDR1 GTSNPN and CDR2 SVGIG (reference sequence). V shed 4 bases and J 2 bases; nucleotides not matched to a gene: 3. The CDR3 sequence is 14 residues long. The chain's CDR3 is CAWNDRGGNQPQHF. The DNA for the CDR3 is TGTGCCTGGAACGACAGGGGGGGCAATCAGCCCCAGCATTTT.

This clone was counted between two and nine times. This rearrangement joins TRBV19 to TRBJ2-1, with D maybe TRBD1 (7 bases). Trimming left V 7 bases short and J 7 bases short, with 14 bases between. The CDR3 consists of 13 residues. The germline CDR1 and CDR2 sequences are LNHDA and SQIVND (reference sequence). Here the CDR3 DNA reads TGTGCCAGTACAGGCAGGGGGAGGAATGAGCAGTTCTTC. Protein product: CASTGRGRNEQFF.

J is TRBJ2-5 and V is TRBV28; maybe TRBD2 (6 bases). The germline V and J ends were trimmed by 3 bases and 6 bases, with 14 bases remaining between them. Germline V gives CDR1 MDHEN, CDR2 SYDVKM. The CDR3 has 14 residues. The CDR3 sequence is CASSLGGAQKTQYF. The CDR3 bases are TGTGCCAGCAGTTTGGGGGGAGCCCAGAAGACCCAGTACTTC.

The rearrangement links TRBV11-2 to TRBJ2-2; a weak D match, TRBD1 (6 bases). The CDR3 is 15 residues long. From germline, CDR1 is SGHAT and CDR2 FQNNGV. The V end lost 5 bases, the J end lost 4 bases, and 14 bases lay between the germline ends. CDR3 DNA sequence: TGTGCCAGCAGCCCCCAGCAGGGGATCACCGGGGAGCTGTTTTTT. It yields the protein CASSPQQGITGELFF. The variable domain in full, with the rest retrieved from reference TRBV11-2 and TRBJ2-2, is EAGVAQSPRYKIIEKRQSVAFWCNPISGHATLYWYQQILGQGPKLLIQFQNNGVVDDSQLPKDRFSAERLKGVDSTLKIQPAKLEDSAVYLCASSPQQGITGELFFGEGSRLTVL.

The chain combines TRBV2 with TRBJ2-7; D may be TRBD1 (6 bases). From germline, CDR1 is SNHLY and CDR2 FYNNEI. The CDR3 consists of 15 residues. Trimming removed 5 bases at V and 1 base at J, with 15 bases between. The CDR3 bases are TGTGCCAGCAGTTTCGGGACACCGACGTCCTACGAGCAGTACTTC. Its translation: CASSFGTPTSYEQYF. The complete variable domain, with remaining parts taken from reference TRBV2 and TRBJ2-7, reads EPEVTQTPSHQVTQMGQEVILRCVPISNHLYFYWYRQILGQKVEFLVSFYNNEISEKSEIFDDQFSVERPDGSNFTLKIRSTKLEDSAMYFCASSFGTPTSYEQYFGPGTRLTVT.

This clone came up a few times. The chain combines TRBV5-4 with TRBJ2-7; D unresolved. Germline loops: CDR1 SGHNT, CDR2 YYREEE (reference sequence). CDR3 length: 14 amino acids. V lost 0 bases, J lost 6 bases, and 13 bases lay in between. CDR3 DNA: TGTGCCAGCAGCTTGGAAGTTTCCCTGGCCGAGCAGTACTTC. Translated: CASSLEVSLAEQYF.

The CDR3 nucleotides are TGTGCCAGCTCACCAGGGGACAGGGAGATGAGAGGCTACACCTTC. This codes for CASSPGDREMRGYTF. V gene TRBV18 combines with J gene TRBJ1-2; 9 bases agree with TRBD1. The CDR3 is made up of 15 amino acids. V shed 2 bases and J 8 bases; nucleotides not matched to a gene: 9. From germline, CDR1 is KGHSH and CDR2 LQKENI.

This clone turned up a few times. The genes are TRBV5-6 and TRBJ2-4; 7 bases line up with TRBD1. Unmatched junction bases numbered 11, after V lost 5 bases and J lost 9 bases. Germline-derived CDR1 and CDR2 are SGHDT and YYEEEE. CDR3 length: 14 amino acids. The CDR3 protein is CASSRTGLRGIQYF. CDR3 nucleotides: TGTGCCAGCAGTCGGACAGGCCTGAGGGGCATTCAGTACTTC.